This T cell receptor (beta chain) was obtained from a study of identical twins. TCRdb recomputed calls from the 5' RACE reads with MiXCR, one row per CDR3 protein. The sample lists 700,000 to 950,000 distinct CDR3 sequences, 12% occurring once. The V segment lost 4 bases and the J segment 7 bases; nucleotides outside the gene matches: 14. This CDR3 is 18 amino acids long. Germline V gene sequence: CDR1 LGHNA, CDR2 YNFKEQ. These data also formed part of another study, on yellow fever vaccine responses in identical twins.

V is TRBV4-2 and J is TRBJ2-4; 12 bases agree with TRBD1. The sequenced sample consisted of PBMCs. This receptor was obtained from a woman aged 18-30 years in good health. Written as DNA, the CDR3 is TGTGCCAGCAGCCCCCAACCTGGGACAGGGGGCTTGACGAACATTCAGTACTTC. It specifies CASSPQPGTGGLTNIQYF.